This is a list of T cell receptor beta chains from one sample in a study of T cell responses to AZD1222 COVID-19 vaccine. This table comes from immunoSEQ multiplex PCR, and its TCRdb copy is limited to in-frame clones, with some not included. The table records 100,000 to 130,000 clones, around 90% of them present only once. Source: peripheral blood, taken on day 0 of AZD1222 vaccination. These receptor sequences come from an adult in good health. Both conserved end residues are trimmed from each CDR3. Fields, in order: CDR3 protein, J gene, V gene.

cdr3_aa: AIIGPRTGGTSYNEQF; j_call: TRBJ2-1; v_call: TRBV10-3
cdr3_aa: ASSLTLPGQGARRITEAF; j_call: TRBJ1-1; v_call: TRBV28
cdr3_aa: ASSSGGPYNEQF; j_call: TRBJ2-1; v_call: TRBV28
cdr3_aa: ASSLSAGRSETQY; j_call: TRBJ2-5; v_call: TRBV7-2
cdr3_aa: ASSEALATDEQF; j_call: TRBJ2-1; v_call: TRBV6-1
cdr3_aa: ASSLGGSGNTIY; j_call: TRBJ1-3; v_call: TRBV7-2
cdr3_aa: ASSLGDGRPAGYT; j_call: TRBJ1-2; v_call: TRBV11-1
cdr3_aa: ASSLDGPYEQY; j_call: TRBJ2-7; v_call: TRBV7-2
cdr3_aa: ASWTLGQGGMSNQPQH; j_call: TRBJ1-5; v_call: TRBV28
cdr3_aa: VSSQGGLAGGPSTDTQY; j_call: TRBJ2-3; v_call: TRBV3-1/TRBV3-2
cdr3_aa: ASSPHQDRGYGYT; j_call: TRBJ1-2; v_call: TRBV27
cdr3_aa: ASGLAGLANEQF; j_call: TRBJ2-1; v_call: TRBV12-5
cdr3_aa: AWSVDGYPPQETQY; j_call: TRBJ2-5; v_call: TRBV30
cdr3_aa: ASSPRGSPSYNEQF; j_call: TRBJ2-1; v_call: TRBV7-6
cdr3_aa: SVAGGEGRGNYGYT; j_call: TRBJ1-2; v_call: TRBV29-1
cdr3_aa: ASSFSLGVQGLAVGYNEQF; j_call: TRBJ2-1; v_call: TRBV3-1/TRBV3-2
cdr3_aa: ASSQGDRNTEAF; j_call: TRBJ1-1; v_call: TRBV3-1/TRBV3-2
cdr3_aa: ASPYRKGDRGLRLLYEQY; j_call: TRBJ2-7; v_call: TRBV28
cdr3_aa: ASSLARDAEAF; j_call: TRBJ1-1; v_call: TRBV7-2
cdr3_aa: ASSHATGAENSPLH; j_call: TRBJ1-6; v_call: TRBV18
cdr3_aa: ASSYGQGTEAF; j_call: TRBJ1-1; v_call: TRBV18
cdr3_aa: ASRGVNEKLF; j_call: TRBJ1-4; v_call: TRBV12-3/TRBV12-4
cdr3_aa: ASKLAGGPYEQY; j_call: TRBJ2-7; v_call: TRBV3-1/TRBV3-2
cdr3_aa: ASSQPTLTRGQF; j_call: TRBJ2-1; v_call: TRBV4-1
cdr3_aa: ASSDSTDQPQH; j_call: TRBJ1-5; v_call: TRBV19
cdr3_aa: SGSKGSTDTQY; j_call: TRBJ2-3; v_call: TRBV29-1
cdr3_aa: ASSIGANSGANVLT; j_call: TRBJ2-6; v_call: TRBV5-1
cdr3_aa: ASSPQLESYEQY; j_call: TRBJ2-7; v_call: TRBV14
cdr3_aa: ASSPDDSGYEQY; j_call: TRBJ2-7; v_call: TRBV5-1
cdr3_aa: ASSLGYGQPQH; j_call: TRBJ1-5; v_call: TRBV18
cdr3_aa: ASSEARANQPQH; j_call: TRBJ1-5; v_call: TRBV6-1
cdr3_aa: AISDPSGSLVYNEQF; j_call: TRBJ2-1; v_call: TRBV10-3
cdr3_aa: ASSLDVGYTGELF; j_call: TRBJ2-2; v_call: TRBV5-1
cdr3_aa: ASSLLNANYGYT; j_call: TRBJ1-2; v_call: TRBV3-1/TRBV3-2
cdr3_aa: ASSYGDVFHNEQF; j_call: TRBJ2-1; v_call: TRBV6-5
cdr3_aa: ATSRGRRNTEAF; j_call: TRBJ1-1; v_call: TRBV15
cdr3_aa: ASSSSEGTVYGYT; j_call: TRBJ1-2; v_call: TRBV28
cdr3_aa: ASSQGRASGTEAF; j_call: TRBJ1-1; v_call: TRBV14
cdr3_aa: ASSPGGAGGNTIY; j_call: TRBJ1-3; v_call: TRBV5-4
cdr3_aa: ASSQRLGDTDTQY; j_call: TRBJ2-3; v_call: TRBV7-2
cdr3_aa: ASSQGTSPYNEQF; j_call: TRBJ2-1; v_call: TRBV4-2
cdr3_aa: ASSSGGAGVVTEAF; j_call: TRBJ1-1; v_call: TRBV6-6